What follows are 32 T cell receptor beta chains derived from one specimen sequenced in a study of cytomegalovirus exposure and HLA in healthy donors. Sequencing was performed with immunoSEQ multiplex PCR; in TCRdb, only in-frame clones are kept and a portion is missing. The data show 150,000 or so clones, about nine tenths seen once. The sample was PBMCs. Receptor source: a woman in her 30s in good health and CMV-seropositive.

The CDR3 DNA reads as TGCGCCAGCAGCCGGGCGGGGGACACCGGCACAGATACGCAGTATTTT. It yields the protein CASSRAGDTGTDTQYF. The chain employs TRBV5-1 and TRBJ2-3; possible D gene TRBD2, 7 bases. The CDR3 sequence is 16 residues long. Germline CDR1 SGHRS, CDR2 YFSETQ. Trimming left V 4 bases short and J 1 base short, with 16 bases between.

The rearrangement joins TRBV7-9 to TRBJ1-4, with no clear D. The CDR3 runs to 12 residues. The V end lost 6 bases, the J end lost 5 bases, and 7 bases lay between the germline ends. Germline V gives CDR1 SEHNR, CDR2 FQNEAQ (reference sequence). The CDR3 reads CASRVRNEKLFF. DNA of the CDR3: TGTGCCAGCAGGGTGAGAAATGAAAAACTGTTTTTT.

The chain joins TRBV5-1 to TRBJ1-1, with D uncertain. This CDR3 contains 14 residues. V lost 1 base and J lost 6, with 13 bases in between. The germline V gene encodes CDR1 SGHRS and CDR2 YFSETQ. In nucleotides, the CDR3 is TGCGCCAGCAGCTTGAGCGCCGCCGGCTCTGAAGCTTTCTTT. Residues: CASSLSAAGSEAFF. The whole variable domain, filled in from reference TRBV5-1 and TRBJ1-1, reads KAGVTQTPRYLIKTRGQQVTLSCSPISGHRSVSWYQQTPGQGLQFLFEYFSETQRNKGNFPGRFSGRQFSNSRSEMNVSTLELGDSALYLCASSLSAAGSEAFFGQGTRLTVV.

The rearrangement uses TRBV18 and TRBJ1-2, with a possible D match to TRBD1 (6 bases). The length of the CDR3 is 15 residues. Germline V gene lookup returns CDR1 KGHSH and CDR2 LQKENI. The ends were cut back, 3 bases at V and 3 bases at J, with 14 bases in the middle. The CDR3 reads CASSPMQGRDYGYTF. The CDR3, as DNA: TGTGCCAGCTCACCCATGCAGGGGCGCGACTATGGCTACACCTTC.

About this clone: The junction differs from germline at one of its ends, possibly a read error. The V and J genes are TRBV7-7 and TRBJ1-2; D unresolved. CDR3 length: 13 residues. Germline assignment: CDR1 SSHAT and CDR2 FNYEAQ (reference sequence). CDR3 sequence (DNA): TGTGCTAGCAGCCCCGGGGAGGGCTATGGCTACACCTTC. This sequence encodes CASSPGEGYGYTF.

CDR3 region: CASSAGTSGWETQYF. CDR3 in DNA: TGTGCCAGCAGTGCCGGGACTAGCGGTTGGGAGACCCAGTACTTC. The chain has TRBV2 and TRBJ2-5; 11 bases are shared with TRBD2. V lost 4 bases and J lost 5; bases outside the gene matches: 6. Germline lookup yields CDR1 SNHLY and CDR2 FYNNEI. The CDR3 runs 15 residues.

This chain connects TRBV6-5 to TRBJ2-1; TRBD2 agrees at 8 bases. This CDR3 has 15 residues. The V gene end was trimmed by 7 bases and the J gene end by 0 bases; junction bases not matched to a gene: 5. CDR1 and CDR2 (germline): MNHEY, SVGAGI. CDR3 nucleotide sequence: TGTGCCAGCATGTCTAGCGGGCGCTCCTACAATGAGCAGTTCTTC. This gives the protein CASMSSGRSYNEQFF.

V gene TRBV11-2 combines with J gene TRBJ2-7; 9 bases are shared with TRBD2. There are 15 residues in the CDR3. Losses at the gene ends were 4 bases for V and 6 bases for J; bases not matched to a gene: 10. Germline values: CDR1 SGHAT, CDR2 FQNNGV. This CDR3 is CASSSAGGPGGEQYF. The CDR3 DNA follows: TGTGCCAGCAGCTCCGCGGGGGGGCCGGGCGGCGAGCAGTACTTC.

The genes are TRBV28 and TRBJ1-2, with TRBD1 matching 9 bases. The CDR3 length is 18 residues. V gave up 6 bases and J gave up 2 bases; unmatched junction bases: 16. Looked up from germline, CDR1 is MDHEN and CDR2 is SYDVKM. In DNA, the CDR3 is TGTGCCAGCAGCATACCCATGCGATGGACAGGGGTAAACTATGGCTACACCTTC. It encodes CASSIPMRWTGVNYGYTF.

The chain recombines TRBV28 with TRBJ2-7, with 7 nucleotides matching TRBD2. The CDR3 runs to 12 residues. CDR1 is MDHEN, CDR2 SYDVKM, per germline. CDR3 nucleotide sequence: TGTGCAAGCCTCAGCGGGACCTACGAGCAGTACTTC. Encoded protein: CASLSGTYEQYF.

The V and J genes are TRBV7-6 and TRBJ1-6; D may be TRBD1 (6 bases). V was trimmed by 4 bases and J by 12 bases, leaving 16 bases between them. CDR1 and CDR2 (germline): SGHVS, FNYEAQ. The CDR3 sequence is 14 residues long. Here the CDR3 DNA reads TGTGCCAGCAGCTCAGCCCTACAGGGCGTACCCCTCCACTTT. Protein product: CASSSALQGVPLHF. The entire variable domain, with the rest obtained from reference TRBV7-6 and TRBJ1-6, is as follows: GAGVSQSPRYKVTKRGQDVALRCDPISGHVSLYWYRQALGQGPEFLTYFNYEAQQDKSGLPNDRFSAERPEGSISTLTIQRTEQRDSAMYRCASSSALQGVPLHFGNGTRLTVT.

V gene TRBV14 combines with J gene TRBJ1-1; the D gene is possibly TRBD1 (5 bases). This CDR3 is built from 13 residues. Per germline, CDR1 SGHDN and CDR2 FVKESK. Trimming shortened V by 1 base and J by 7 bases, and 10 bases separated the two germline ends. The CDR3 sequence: CASSQVGRGEAFF. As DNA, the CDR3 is TGTGCCAGCAGCCAAGTTGGTAGGGGTGAAGCTTTCTTT.

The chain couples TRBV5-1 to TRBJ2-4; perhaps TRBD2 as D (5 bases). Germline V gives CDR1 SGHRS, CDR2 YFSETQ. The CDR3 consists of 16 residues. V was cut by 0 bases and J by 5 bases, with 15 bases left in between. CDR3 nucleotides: TGCGCCAGCAGCTTGGGGCTAGCCCAACTCCAAAACATTCAGTACTTC. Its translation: CASSLGLAQLQNIQYF.

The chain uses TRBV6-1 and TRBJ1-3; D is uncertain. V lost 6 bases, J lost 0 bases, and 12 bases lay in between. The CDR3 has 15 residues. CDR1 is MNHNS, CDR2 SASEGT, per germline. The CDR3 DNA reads TGTGCCAGCAGCCTCCCGGGTTTCTCTGGAAACACCATATATTTT. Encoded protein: CASSLPGFSGNTIYF.

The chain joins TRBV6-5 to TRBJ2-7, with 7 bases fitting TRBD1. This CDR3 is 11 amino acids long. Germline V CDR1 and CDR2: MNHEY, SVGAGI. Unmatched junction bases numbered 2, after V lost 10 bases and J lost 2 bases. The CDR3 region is CANGQAYEQYF. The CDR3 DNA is TGTGCCAACGGACAGGCCTACGAGCAGTACTTC.

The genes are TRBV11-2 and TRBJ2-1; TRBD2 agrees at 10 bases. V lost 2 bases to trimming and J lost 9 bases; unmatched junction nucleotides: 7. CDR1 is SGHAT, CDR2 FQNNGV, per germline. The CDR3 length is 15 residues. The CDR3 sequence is CASSLLAGVNVEQFF. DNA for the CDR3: TGTGCCAGCAGCTTACTAGCGGGAGTCAATGTTGAGCAGTTCTTC.

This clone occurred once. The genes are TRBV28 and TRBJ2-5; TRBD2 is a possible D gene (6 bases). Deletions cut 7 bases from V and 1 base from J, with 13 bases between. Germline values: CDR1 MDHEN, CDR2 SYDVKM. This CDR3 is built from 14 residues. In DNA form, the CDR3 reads TGTGCCAGCACCATTGGCGGGACCCAAGAGACCCAGTACTTC. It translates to CASTIGGTQETQYF. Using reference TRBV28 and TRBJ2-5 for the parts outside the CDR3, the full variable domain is DVKVTQSSRYLVKRTGEKVFLECVQDMDHENMFWYRQDPGLGLRLIYFSYDVKMKEKGDIPEGYSVSREKKERFSLILESASTNQTSMYLCASTIGGTQETQYFGPGTRLLVL.

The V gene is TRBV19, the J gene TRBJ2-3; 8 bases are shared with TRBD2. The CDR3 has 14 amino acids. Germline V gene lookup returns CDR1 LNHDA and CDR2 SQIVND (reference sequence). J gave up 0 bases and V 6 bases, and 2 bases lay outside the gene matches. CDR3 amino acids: CASSRGGSTDTQYF. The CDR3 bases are TGTGCCAGTAGCCGGGGGGGTAGCACAGATACGCAGTATTTT.

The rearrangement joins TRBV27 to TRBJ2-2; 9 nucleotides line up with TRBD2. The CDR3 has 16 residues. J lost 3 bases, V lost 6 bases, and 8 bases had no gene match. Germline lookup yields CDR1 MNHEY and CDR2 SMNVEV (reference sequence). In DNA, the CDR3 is TGTGCCAGCAGGATAATAGCGGGGGTTGACACCGGGGAGCTGTTTTTT. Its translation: CASRIIAGVDTGELFF.

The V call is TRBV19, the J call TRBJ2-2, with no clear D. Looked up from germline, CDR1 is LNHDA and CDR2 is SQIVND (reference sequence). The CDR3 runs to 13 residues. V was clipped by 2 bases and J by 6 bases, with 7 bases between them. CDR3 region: CASSIQASGELFF. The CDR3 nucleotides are TGTGCCAGTAGTATACAGGCCTCCGGGGAGCTGTTTTTT.

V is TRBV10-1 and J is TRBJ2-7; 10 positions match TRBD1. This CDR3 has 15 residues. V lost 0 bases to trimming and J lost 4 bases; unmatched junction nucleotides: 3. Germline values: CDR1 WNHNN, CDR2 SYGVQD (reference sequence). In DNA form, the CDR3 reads TGCGCCAGCAGTGAGTCTCGGGGACAGGGGTACGAGCAGTACTTC. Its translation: CASSESRGQGYEQYF.

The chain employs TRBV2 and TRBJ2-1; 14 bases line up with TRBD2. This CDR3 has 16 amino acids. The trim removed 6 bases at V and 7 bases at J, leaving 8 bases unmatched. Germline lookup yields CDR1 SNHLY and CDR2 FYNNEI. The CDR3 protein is CASRGGLAGDPNEQFF. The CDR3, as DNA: TGTGCCAGCAGGGGGGGACTAGCGGGAGACCCGAATGAGCAGTTCTTC.

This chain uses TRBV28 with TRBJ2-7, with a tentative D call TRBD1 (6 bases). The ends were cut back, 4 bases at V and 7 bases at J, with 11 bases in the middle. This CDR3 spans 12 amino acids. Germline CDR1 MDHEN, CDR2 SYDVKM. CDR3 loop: CASSSTGWEQYF. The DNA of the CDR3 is TGTGCCAGCAGTTCTACAGGGTGGGAGCAGTACTTC.

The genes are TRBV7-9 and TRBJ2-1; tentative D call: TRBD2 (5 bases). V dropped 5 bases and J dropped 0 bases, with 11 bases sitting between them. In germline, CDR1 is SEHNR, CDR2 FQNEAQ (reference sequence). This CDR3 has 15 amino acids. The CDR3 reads CASSLTTSSYNEQFF. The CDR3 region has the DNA TGTGCCAGCAGCCTAACAACTAGCTCCTACAATGAGCAGTTCTTC.

Here the CDR3 reads CASSRTGLREDTQYF. The CDR3 nucleotides are TGTGCCAGCAGTCGAACAGGGCTGAGGGAAGATACGCAGTATTTT. The V and J genes are TRBV27 and TRBJ2-3; possibly TRBD1 for D (6 bases). The ends were cut back, 5 bases at V and 5 bases at J, with 17 bases in the middle. CDR3 length equals 15 residues. Germline V gene lookup returns CDR1 MNHEY and CDR2 SMNVEV (reference sequence).

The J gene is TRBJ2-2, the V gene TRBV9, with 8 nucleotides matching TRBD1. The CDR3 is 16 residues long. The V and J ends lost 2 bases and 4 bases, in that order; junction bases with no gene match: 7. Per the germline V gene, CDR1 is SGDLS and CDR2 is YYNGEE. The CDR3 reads CASSVVGQGGTGELFF. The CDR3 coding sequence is TGTGCCAGCAGCGTCGTCGGACAGGGTGGCACCGGGGAGCTGTTTTTT. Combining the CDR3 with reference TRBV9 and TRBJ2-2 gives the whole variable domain DSGVTQTPKHLITATGQRVTLRCSPRSGDLSVYWYQQSLDQGLQFLIQYYNGEERAKGNILERFSAQQFPDLHSELNLSSLELGDSALYFCASSVVGQGGTGELFFGEGSRLTVL.

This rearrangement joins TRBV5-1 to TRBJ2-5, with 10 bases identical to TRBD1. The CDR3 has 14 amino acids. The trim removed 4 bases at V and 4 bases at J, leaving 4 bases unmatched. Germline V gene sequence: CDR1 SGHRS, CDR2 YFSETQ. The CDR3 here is CASSTTGGGETQYF. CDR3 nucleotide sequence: TGCGCCAGCAGCACGACAGGGGGCGGAGAGACCCAGTACTTC.

CDR3 loop: CASSFRGFYGYTF. The CDR3 DNA reads TGTGCCAGCAGTTTCCGAGGCTTTTATGGCTACACCTTC. The chain couples TRBV28 to TRBJ1-2; D remains unclear. Between the trimmed V and J ends, which lost 3 bases and 5 bases, there was a span of 10 bases. The CDR3 is 13 amino acids. Germline V CDR1 and CDR2: MDHEN, SYDVKM.

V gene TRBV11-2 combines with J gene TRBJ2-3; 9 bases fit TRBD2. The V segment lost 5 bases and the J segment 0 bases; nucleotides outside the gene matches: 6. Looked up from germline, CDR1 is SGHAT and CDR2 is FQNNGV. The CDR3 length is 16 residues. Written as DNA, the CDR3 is TGTGCCAGCAGCCTAAGACTAGCGGAAAGCACAGATACGCAGTATTTT. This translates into CASSLRLAESTDTQYF.

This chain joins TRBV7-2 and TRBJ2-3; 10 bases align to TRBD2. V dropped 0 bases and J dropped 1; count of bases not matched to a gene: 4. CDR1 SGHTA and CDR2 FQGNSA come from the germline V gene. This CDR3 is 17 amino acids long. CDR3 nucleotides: TGTGCCAGCAGCTTAGCTAGCGGGGGGCTCCGCACAGATACGCAGTATTTT. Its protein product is CASSLASGGLRTDTQYF.

CDR3 nucleotides: TGTGCCAGCAGCAAGGGGCTAGCGGGAGTAAATGAGCAGTTCTTC. It specifies CASSKGLAGVNEQFF. V usage is TRBV6-5 and J usage is TRBJ2-1; 10 bases map to TRBD2. This CDR3 region has 15 residues. The germline gives CDR1 MNHEY, CDR2 SVGAGI. The V and J ends lost 6 bases and 7 bases, in that order; junction bases with no gene match: 9.

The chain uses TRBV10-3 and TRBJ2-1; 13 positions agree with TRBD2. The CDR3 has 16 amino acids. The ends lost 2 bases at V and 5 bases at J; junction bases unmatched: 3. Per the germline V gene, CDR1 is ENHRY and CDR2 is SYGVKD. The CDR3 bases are TGTGCCATCAGTGAGACGGGACTAGCGGGAAACAATGAGCAGTTCTTC. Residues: CAISETGLAGNNEQFF.